This TCR beta chain was captured by sequencing in a study of T cells in Graves' hyperthyroidism and ophthalmopathy. Note on this clonotype: Its antigen is as yet unknown.

Active moderate-to-severe ophthalmopathy, Clinical Activity Score at least 3, NOSPECS at least 4, under 3 months' duration. Uncontrolled infections, other autoimmune diseases, pregnancy or lactation led to exclusion of patients. Regions amplified from RNA transcripts were the TCR beta CDR3 regions. The TCR CDR3 was amplified in a first-round RT-PCR using the HTBI primer set. TCRdb re-called the multiplex PCR reads through MiXCR, storing one row per CDR3 protein. The sample yields around 530,000 distinct CDR3 sequences, roughly 17% seen once. The CDR3 covers 16 residues. After removal of 5 bases from V and 1 base from J, the junction contained 8 bases not matched to a gene. The germline gives CDR1 LNHDA, CDR2 SQIVND (reference sequence). General study findings and limits: Blood also showed most of the thyroid clonotypes that were expanded above 0.001. A model of 13 V-J features distinguished ophthalmopathy from stable hyperthyroidism.

The receptor was derived from a woman between 18 and 29 years old with Graves' ophthalmopathy. What was sequenced was blood. The V and J genes are TRBV19 and TRBJ1-1; 9 positions match TRBD1. The CDR3 DNA sequence: TGTGCCAGTAGTGCAAGCACAGGGGGCGCGAACACTGAAGCTTTCTTT. Protein sequence: CASSASTGGANTEAFF. Filled out from reference TRBV19 and TRBJ1-1, the complete variable domain reads DGGITQSPKYLFRKEGQNVTLSCEQNLNHDAMYWYRQDPGQGLRLIYYSQIVNDFQKGDIAEGYSVSREKKESFPLTVTSAQKNPTAFYLCASSASTGGANTEAFFGQGTRLTVV.